This TCR beta chain was identified during a study of immune cell composition in non-small cell lung cancer (dated by TCRdb to the late 2010s). Notes on the research overall: Histologic subtype, mainly lung adenocarcinoma or squamous cell carcinoma, was assigned on the basis of H&E together with p63, CK5, Napsin A and TTF-1 immunohistochemistry. Using Adaptive Biotechnologies, the researchers ran TCR-beta sequencing on roughly 35 paired NSCLC tumour and non-adjacent lung specimens, along with 20 to 30 tumour-only specimens. For supplementary cohort #1, made up of around eleven lung adenocarcinoma cases, paired tumour/lung TCR-beta sequencing was done and TIL populations were generated so that tumour reactivity could be assessed. The subtype comparisons left out a few tumour specimens with TCR-beta data because those specimens were rare histological subtypes. The paper's findings and limits, for the study overall: Top 10 clone scores and productive clonality were significantly higher in lung squamous cell carcinoma than in lung adenocarcinoma tumours. No significant correlation was found between smoking pack-years and tumour TCR-beta clonality. Nearly half of NSCLC cases had tumour-associated clones >0.5%, with 75% to 80% of squamous carcinomas showing such clones compared with 33% of adenocarcinomas. Only 10 or so cases were included in the reactivity cohort, and sequence sharing between tumour-reactive clones and the dominant in vivo tumour-associated clones was not shown. In some ten adenocarcinoma cases, a strong correlation was found between maximal tumour-associated clone frequency and TIL tumour reactivity, whereas no such correlation was found between overall clonality and TIL tumour reactivity.

The CDR3 measures 13 amino acids from cysteine to phenylalanine. Just the 39-base CDR3 DNA is kept, in frame starting at base 1. For CDR1 and CDR2, the germline V gene (reference sequence) lists SEHNR and FQNEAQ. V lost 6 bases and J lost 0 bases; the stretch between them is 8 bases long. Genomic DNA was extracted with the QIAamp DNA kit from frozen aliquots of unsorted single-cell suspensions. The tumour samples consisted of non-small cell lung cancer tissue that had been surgically resected. Tissues were received within 2 hours of resection and processed immediately into single-cell suspensions. Tissue was mechanically dissociated and enzymatically digested with DNase I, collagenase I and hyaluronidase for less than 35 minutes at 37 °C, then filtered and RBC-lysed. Comments on this clone: Its antigen has not been determined. No quality values exist for individual bases; no much larger clone is one base distant.

TCR-beta CDR3 regions were amplified from genomic DNA by a two-step multiplex PCR, with the second step adding Illumina-compatible adaptors. TCR-beta immunosequencing was carried out on an Illumina platform through the commercial immunoSEQ service. The authors' pipeline ran thus. Repertoires were described by productive clonality and by Top 10 Clones, which is the percentage of T-cell templates coming from the ten most frequent sequences. Productive clonality ranged from 0 to 1, with 1 indicating a monoclonal population. Sequences comprising at least 0.1% of tumour T-cell templates but absent from matched non-adjacent lung were defined as tumour-associated clones and were identified via log10 scatter plots. Two-group comparisons used Student's t-tests, stages used ANOVA, and relationships used linear regression, analysed in GraphPad Prism7 and R. This immuneACCESS table, as held by TCRdb, lists in-frame sequences with V and J called but not all clones. Of the missing ones, under half trace to an unresolved V gene in checked studies; the others have no known cause. The D gene and trimming were derived from the DNA, and the V and J assignments and clone size from that table. The sample records more than 4,000 clones, roughly 80% of which are singletons. The ten largest clones add up to over 9.5% of the sample.

Material: lung tumor tissue. The rearrangement combines TRBV7-9 with TRBJ2-5; the D gene lacks a confident call. The TCR was taken from a human donor with non-small cell lung cancer. The CDR3 sequence is CASSARDQETQYF. DNA sequence: TGTGCCAGCAGTGCCCGGGACCAAGAGACCCAGTACTTC.